This passage covers 16 T cell receptor beta chains from one sample sequenced in a study of blood T cell repertoires in COVID-19. Assay: immunoSEQ multiplex PCR; the TCRdb copy retains only in-frame clones and omits some. This repertoire shows around 77,000 clones, about 83% found once; its top ten account for approximately 7%. The sequencing sample was made of peripheral blood. Source of these receptors: a man aged 25-45 years with COVID-19, enrolled during active disease.

The count of this clone is one. The CDR3 region is CASSPVAGGSYNEQFF. The CDR3 nucleotides are TGCGCCAGCAGCCCAGTAGCGGGAGGTTCCTACAATGAGCAGTTCTTC. V is TRBV4-1 and J is TRBJ2-1, with 10 bases fitting TRBD2. This CDR3 contains 16 residues. Per the germline V gene, CDR1 is MGHRA and CDR2 is YSYEKL. The V segment lost 4 bases and the J segment 1 base; nucleotides outside the gene matches: 4.

V gene TRBV13 combines with J gene TRBJ1-1, with 10 positions matching TRBD1. The junction had 10 bases not matched to a gene; V was cut back by 5 bases and J by 10 bases. This CDR3 is 14 amino acids long. The germline V gene has CDR1 PRHDT and CDR2 FYEKMQ (reference sequence). DNA for the CDR3: TGTGCCAGCAGCCGGAGATCGGACAGGGGGACAGCTTTCTTT. It translates to CASSRRSDRGTAFF.

The V and J genes are TRBV29-1 and TRBJ2-7; no firm D call. V lost 4 bases to trimming and J lost 0 bases, with 7 bases between them. Germline V gives CDR1 SQVTM, CDR2 ANQGSEA. The CDR3 totals 12 residues. In DNA, the CDR3 is TGCAGCGTTGGCCTCGGCTCCTACGAGCAGTACTTC. Amino acids: CSVGLGSYEQYF.

This sequence joins TRBV11-2 and TRBJ2-5, with D maybe TRBD1 (6 bases). Germline CDR1 is SGHAT and CDR2 is FQNNGV. V lost 1 base, J lost 1 base, and 10 bases lay in between. This CDR3 has 15 residues. The CDR3 spells CASSLATGIQETQYF. The CDR3 DNA reads TGTGCCAGCAGCTTAGCTACAGGGATCCAAGAGACCCAGTACTTC.

The rearrangement joins TRBV18 to TRBJ2-3; 9 nucleotides agree with TRBD1. Germline lookup yields CDR1 KGHSH and CDR2 LQKENI. V dropped 0 bases and J dropped 5; count of bases not matched to a gene: 3. This CDR3 spans 15 amino acids. The CDR3, as DNA: TGTGCCAGCTCACCACCATTGGGACAGGGAGATACGCAGTATTTT. Its translation is CASSPPLGQGDTQYF.

A note on this clone: The junction differs from germline at one of its ends, possibly a read error. The identical CDR3 is also encoded by other nucleotide sequences in the sample. This chain joins TRBV6-5 and TRBJ1-2, with D unresolved. CDR3 length: 14 residues. Germline-derived CDR1 and CDR2 are MNHEY and SVGAGI. CDR3 residues: CASSPGGRAYGYTF. CDR3 in DNA: TGCGCCAGCAGTCCCGGAGGGCGCGCCTATGGCTACACCTTC.

The rearrangement links TRBV6-5 to TRBJ2-7; tentative D call: TRBD2 (6 bases). The V gene lost 5 bases and the J gene lost 5 bases, with 16 bases spanning the gap. Germline CDR1 MNHEY, CDR2 SVGAGI. The CDR3 has 14 residues. This CDR3 is CASSTGLGGNEQYF. The CDR3 region has the DNA TGTGCCAGCAGTACGGGCTTAGGAGGGAACGAGCAGTACTTC.

A note on this clone: An end of the junction differs from the germline gene, which may be a read error. V gene TRBV5-6 combines with J gene TRBJ2-3, with D perhaps TRBD2 (6 bases). Looked up from germline, CDR1 is SGHDT and CDR2 is YYEEEE. The CDR3 length is 14 residues. The CDR3 bases are TGTGCCAGCAGCTTAACAAACCGACTAGAGTCATGCGATTTT. It specifies CASSLTNRLESCDF. The whole variable domain, filled in from reference TRBV5-6 and TRBJ2-3, reads DAGVTQSPTHLIKTRGQQVTLRCSPKSGHDTVSWYQQALGQGPQFIFQYYEEEERQRGNFPDRFSGHQFPNYSSELNVNALLLGDSALYLCASSLTNRLESCDFGPGTRLTVL.

The V gene is TRBV6-5, the J gene TRBJ1-2, with TRBD1 matching 8 bases. CDR1 is MNHEY, CDR2 SVGAGI, per germline. This CDR3 is built from 14 residues. J was trimmed by 3 bases and V by 7 bases; bases with no gene match: 7. CDR3 in amino acids: CASIGTGLYYGYTF. In DNA form, the CDR3 reads TGTGCCAGCATCGGGACAGGTCTGTACTATGGCTACACCTTC.

CDR3: CASSYDPGLAAGLVSDTQYF. CDR3 coding DNA: TGTGCCAGCAGTTACGACCCGGGACTAGCTGCCGGGTTGGTCTCAGATACGCAGTATTTT. The chain joins TRBV6-2 or TRBV6-3 to TRBJ2-3; 9 nucleotides align to TRBD2. CDR1 is MNHEY, CDR2 SVGEGT, per germline. With 2 bases clipped from V and 4 bases from J, the junction kept 19 bases outside the gene matches. The CDR3 sequence is 20 residues long.

As regards this clone: Compared with germline, one end of the junction differs, possibly owing to a read error. This rearrangement joins TRBV4-1 to TRBJ2-3; tentatively, D is TRBD2 (6 bases). The CDR3 covers 16 residues. CDR1 and CDR2 from the germline V gene are MGHRA and YSYEKL. In nucleotides, the CDR3 is TGCGCCAGCAGCCATGGGCGCGGGACGGACACAGAAACGCAGTATTTT. Translation gives CASSHGRGTDTETQYF.

This rearrangement joins TRBV14 to TRBJ1-2; 8 bases agree with TRBD1. J was trimmed by 7 bases and V by 8 bases; bases with no gene match: 3. Germline V gene sequence: CDR1 SGHDN, CDR2 FVKESK. The CDR3 has 11 amino acids. The CDR3 here is CASGQGAGYTF. For the CDR3, the DNA is TGTGCCAGCGGTCAGGGGGCTGGCTACACCTTC.

The rearrangement links TRBV29-1 to TRBJ2-2; D not resolved. Trimming shortened V by 3 bases and J by 1 base, and 12 bases separated the two germline ends. From germline, CDR1 is SQVTM and CDR2 ANQGSEA. This CDR3 is 15 amino acids long. The CDR3 DNA sequence: TGCAGCGTTGATCTTCTTGGGCAGAACACCGGGGAGCTGTTTTTT. This sequence encodes CSVDLLGQNTGELFF.

The CDR3 loop reads CASSPAGQGYTQYF. In nucleotides, the CDR3 is TGCGCCAGCAGCCCAGCAGGACAGGGGTACACGCAGTATTTT. The chain combines TRBV5-1 with TRBJ2-3; 9 bases map to TRBD1. V was pared by 4 bases and J by 9 bases, with 9 bases of the junction left unmatched. The CDR3 consists of 14 residues. From germline, CDR1 is SGHRS and CDR2 YFSETQ.

The V call is TRBV4-1, the J call TRBJ2-3, with 7 bases aligning to TRBD2. CDR1 is MGHRA and CDR2 is YSYEKL in the germline V gene. Trimming at V came to 3 bases and at J to 3 bases, leaving 6 bases not matched to a gene. CDR3 length: 15 amino acids. The CDR3 coding sequence is TGCGCCAGCAGCCAGGGCGGGAGAGAGACAGATACGCAGTATTTT. This translates into CASSQGGRETDTQYF.

The chain carries TRBV2 and TRBJ2-1, with 10 bases fitting TRBD2. Germline assignment: CDR1 SNHLY and CDR2 FYNNEI. J lost 8 bases, V lost 4 bases, and 5 bases had no gene match. The CDR3 runs to 14 residues. This CDR3 is CASSVGLAGDEQFF. CDR3 nucleotide sequence: TGTGCCAGCAGTGTTGGGCTAGCGGGAGATGAGCAGTTCTTC.